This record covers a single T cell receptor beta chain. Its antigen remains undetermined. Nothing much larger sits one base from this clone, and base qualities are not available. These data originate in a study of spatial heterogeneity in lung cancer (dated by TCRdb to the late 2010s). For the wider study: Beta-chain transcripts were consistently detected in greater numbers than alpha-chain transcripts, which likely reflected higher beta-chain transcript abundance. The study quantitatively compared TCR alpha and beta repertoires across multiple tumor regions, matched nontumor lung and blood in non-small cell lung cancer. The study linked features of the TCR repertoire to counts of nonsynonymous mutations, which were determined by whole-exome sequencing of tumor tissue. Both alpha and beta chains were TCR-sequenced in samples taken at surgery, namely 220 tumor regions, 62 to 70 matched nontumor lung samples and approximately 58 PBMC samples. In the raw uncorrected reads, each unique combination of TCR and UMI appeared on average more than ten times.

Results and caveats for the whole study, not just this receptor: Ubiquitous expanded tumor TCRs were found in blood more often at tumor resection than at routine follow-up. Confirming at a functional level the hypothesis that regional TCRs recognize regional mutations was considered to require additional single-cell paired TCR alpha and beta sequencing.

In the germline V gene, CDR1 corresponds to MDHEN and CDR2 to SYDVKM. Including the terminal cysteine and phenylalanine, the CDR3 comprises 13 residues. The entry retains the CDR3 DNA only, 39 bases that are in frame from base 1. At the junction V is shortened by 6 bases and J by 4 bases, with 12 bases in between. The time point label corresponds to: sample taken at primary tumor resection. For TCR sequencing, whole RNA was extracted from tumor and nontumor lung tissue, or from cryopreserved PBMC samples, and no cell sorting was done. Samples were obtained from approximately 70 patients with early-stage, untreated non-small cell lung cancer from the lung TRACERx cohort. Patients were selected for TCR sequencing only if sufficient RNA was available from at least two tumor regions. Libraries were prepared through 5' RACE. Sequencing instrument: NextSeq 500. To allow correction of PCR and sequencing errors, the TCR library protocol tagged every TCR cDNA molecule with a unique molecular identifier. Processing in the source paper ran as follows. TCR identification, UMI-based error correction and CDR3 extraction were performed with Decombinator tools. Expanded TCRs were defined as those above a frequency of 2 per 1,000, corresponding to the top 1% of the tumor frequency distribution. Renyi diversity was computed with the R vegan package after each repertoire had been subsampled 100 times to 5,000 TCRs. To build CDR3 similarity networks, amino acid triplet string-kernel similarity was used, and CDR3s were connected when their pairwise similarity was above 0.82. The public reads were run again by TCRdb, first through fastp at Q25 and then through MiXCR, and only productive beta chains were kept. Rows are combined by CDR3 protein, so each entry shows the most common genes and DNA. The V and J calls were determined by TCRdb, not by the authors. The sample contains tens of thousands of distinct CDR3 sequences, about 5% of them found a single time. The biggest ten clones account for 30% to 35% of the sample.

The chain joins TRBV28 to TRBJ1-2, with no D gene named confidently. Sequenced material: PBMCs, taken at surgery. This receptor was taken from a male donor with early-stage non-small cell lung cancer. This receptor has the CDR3 CASSYSMGYGYTF. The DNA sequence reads TGTGCCAGCAGCTACAGCATGGGCTATGGCTACACCTTC.